Below, one T cell receptor beta chain is given with its context. For TCRbeta, the library was prepared with unique molecular identifiers. TCRdb re-called the PCR reads through MiXCR, storing one row per CDR3 protein. The sample has roughly 500,000 distinct CDR3 sequences; around 13% are singletons. The data are from a study of T-cell reconstitution after alpha-beta-depleted transplantation in children. The V end lost 3 bases, the J end lost 2 bases, and 10 bases lay between the germline ends. The CDR3 is 14 amino acids. The germline V gene encodes CDR1 WSHSY and CDR2 SAAADI. The chain has TRBV10-2 and TRBJ1-2; D is unclear. The TCR sequence derives from a human donor who donated a stem cell graft to a child with combined immunodeficiency. The input for sequencing was PBMCs from the stem cell graft donor, taken from the stem cell graft. The CDR3 sequence: CASSERVLNYGYTF. CDR3 DNA sequence: TGCGCCAGCAGTGAAAGGGTCCTAAACTATGGCTACACCTTC.